This TCR beta chain was recovered during a study of molecular identifiers for immune sequencing clone quantification. TCRdb reprocessed the PCR reads via MiXCR and lists one record per CDR3 protein. This table has just under 20,000 distinct CDR3 sequences, around 23% appearing once. Germline values: CDR1 MNHEY, CDR2 SVGEGT. J lost 3 bases, V lost 6 bases, and 1 base had no gene match. This CDR3 has 13 residues. This clonotype appeared many times. The chain couples TRBV6-2 or TRBV6-3 to TRBJ1-5; 8 nucleotides match TRBD1. The sequenced material came from naive CD8+ T cells from blood, with Jurkat cell RNA spiked in. This sample's subset: FACS-sorted CD8+CD4-CCR7+CD45RA+ naive T cells. The receptor comes from a human donor in good health. Some libraries in this study had Jurkat cell RNA spiked in. CDR3 nucleotide sequence: TGTGCCAGCAGGGACAGGGCCAATCAGCCCCAGCATTTT. Translating gives CASRDRANQPQHF.